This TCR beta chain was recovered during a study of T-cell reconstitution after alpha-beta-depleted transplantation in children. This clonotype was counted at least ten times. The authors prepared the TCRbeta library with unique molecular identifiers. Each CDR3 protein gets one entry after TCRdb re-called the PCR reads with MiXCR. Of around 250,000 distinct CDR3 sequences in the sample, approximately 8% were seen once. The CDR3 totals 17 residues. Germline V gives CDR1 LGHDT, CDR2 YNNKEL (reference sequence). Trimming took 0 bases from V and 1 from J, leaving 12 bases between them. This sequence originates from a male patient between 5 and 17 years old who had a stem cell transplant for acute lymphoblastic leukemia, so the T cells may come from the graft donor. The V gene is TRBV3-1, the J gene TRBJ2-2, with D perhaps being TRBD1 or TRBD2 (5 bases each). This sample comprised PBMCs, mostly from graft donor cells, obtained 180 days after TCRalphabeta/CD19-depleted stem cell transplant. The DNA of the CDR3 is TGTGCCAGCAGCCAAGAAGGTTGGGGGAAGAACACCGGGGAGCTGTTTTTT. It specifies CASSQEGWGKNTGELFF.